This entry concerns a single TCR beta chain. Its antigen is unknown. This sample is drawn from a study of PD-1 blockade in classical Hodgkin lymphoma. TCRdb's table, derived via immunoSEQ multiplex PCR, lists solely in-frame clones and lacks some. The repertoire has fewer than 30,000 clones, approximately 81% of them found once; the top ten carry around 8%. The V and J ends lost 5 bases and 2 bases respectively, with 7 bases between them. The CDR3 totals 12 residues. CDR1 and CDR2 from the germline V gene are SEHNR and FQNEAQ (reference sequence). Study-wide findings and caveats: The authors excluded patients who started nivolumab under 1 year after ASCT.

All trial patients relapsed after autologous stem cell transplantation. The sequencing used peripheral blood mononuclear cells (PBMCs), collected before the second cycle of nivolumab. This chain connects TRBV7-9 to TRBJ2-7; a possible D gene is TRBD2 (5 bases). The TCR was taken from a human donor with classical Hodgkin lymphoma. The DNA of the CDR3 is TGTGCCAGCAGCCCCGGGGCCTACGAGCAGTACTTC. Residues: CASSPGAYEQYF. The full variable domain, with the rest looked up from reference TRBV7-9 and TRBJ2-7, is DTGVSQNPRHKITKRGQNVTFRCDPISEHNRLYWYRQTLGQGPEFLTYFQNEAQLEKSRLLSDRFSAERPKGSFSTLEIQRTEQGDSAMYLCASSPGAYEQYFGPGTRLTVT.